Listed below are T cell receptor beta chains from one sample, sequenced in a study of T cell responses to AZD1222 COVID-19 vaccine. Only in-frame clones appear in the TCRdb table, and some are missing; sequencing was by immunoSEQ multiplex PCR. The sample includes about 170,000 clones, 92% seen only once; the top ten take 1.5% to 2%. This sample comprised peripheral blood, obtained on day 0 of AZD1222 vaccination. These receptors all stem from an adult in good health. Each CDR3 is given with its conserved first and last residue. D genes are given only for firm matches. Part of the rows lack a size; the others show once, few, many or a class for expanded clones.

J: TRBJ1-1
D: .
V: TRBV18
size: .
CDR3: CASAVQGGTEAFF
DNA: TGTGCCAGCGCCGTTCAGGGTGGCACTGAAGCTTTCTTT

J: TRBJ2-2
D: .
V: TRBV9
size: .
CDR3: CASSVADAPGKTGELFF
DNA: TGTGCCAGCAGCGTAGCTGACGCCCCTGGTAAAACCGGGGAGCTGTTTTTT

J: TRBJ2-7
D: .
V: TRBV5-1
size: .
CDR3: CASSWDAGSYEQYF
DNA: TGCGCCAGCAGCTGGGACGCAGGTTCCTACGAGCAGTACTTC

J: TRBJ2-2
D: .
V: TRBV6-2/TRBV6-3
size: .
CDR3: CASSYWRSANTGELFF
DNA: TGTGCCAGCAGTTATTGGAGAAGTGCGAACACCGGGGAGCTGTTTTTT

J: TRBJ2-2
D: .
V: TRBV7-8
size: .
CDR3: CASPQIAQTNTGELFF
DNA: TGTGCCAGCCCCCAAATCGCACAGACGAACACCGGGGAGCTGTTTTTT

J: TRBJ1-2
D: .
V: TRBV20-1
size: .
CDR3: CSARLGIGYTF
DNA: TGCAGTGCTAGACTGGGAATTGGCTACACCTTC

J: TRBJ2-3
D: .
V: TRBV18
size: .
CDR3: CASSLSSGTDTQYF
DNA: TGTGCCAGCTCACTATCCTCGGGTACAGATACGCAGTATTTT

J: TRBJ1-6
D: .
V: TRBV12-3/TRBV12-4
size: .
CDR3: CASRGADSPLHF
DNA: TGTGCCAGCAGGGGGGCAGATTCACCCCTCCACTTT

J: TRBJ1-1
D: .
V: TRBV25-1
size: .
CDR3: CASSKGMNTEAFF
DNA: TGTGCCAGCAGTAAGGGAATGAACACTGAAGCTTTCTTT

J: TRBJ2-1
D: .
V: TRBV18
size: once
CDR3: CASSHENQVYNEQFF
DNA: TGTGCCAGCTCACACGAAAATCAGGTTTACAATGAGCAGTTCTTC

J: TRBJ1-5
D: .
V: TRBV4-1
size: .
CDR3: CASSQVSNQPQHF
DNA: TGCGCCAGCAGCCAAGTTAGCAATCAGCCCCAGCATTTT

J: TRBJ2-3
D: TRBD1
V: TRBV5-1
size: .
CDR3: CASSLVGTGVGADTQYF
DNA: TGCGCCAGCAGCTTGGTCGGGACAGGGGTGGGTGCGGATACGCAGTATTTT

J: TRBJ1-1
D: TRBD1
V: TRBV18
size: .
CDR3: CASSHDRGGTEAFF
DNA: TGTGCCAGCTCTCACGACAGGGGCGGGACTGAAGCTTTCTTT

J: TRBJ2-1
D: TRBD2
V: TRBV27
size: .
CDR3: CASRTESAGYNEQFF
DNA: TGTGCCAGCAGGACGGAGTCAGCGGGATACAATGAGCAGTTCTTC

J: TRBJ2-1
D: .
V: TRBV18
size: .
CDR3: CASSLLAGQGFHEQFF
DNA: TGTGCCAGCTCACTGCTGGCAGGGCAGGGTTTCCATGAGCAGTTCTTC

J: TRBJ2-5
D: .
V: TRBV5-1
size: .
CDR3: CASSLGARNQETQYF
DNA: TGCGCCAGCAGCTTGGGGGCGCGGAACCAAGAGACCCAGTACTTC